Below are 10 T cell receptor beta chains sequenced from a single sample in a study of OX40 agonist ivuxolimab in advanced cancers. TCRdb keeps only in-frame clones here, not all; method: immunoSEQ multiplex PCR. There are around 100,000 clones in the sample; 87% occur only once, and around 1.5% lies in the top ten. Sequenced material: CD4+ or CD8+ T cells sorted from blood, taken in a trial of the OX40 agonist ivuxolimab. The receptors come from an adult with an advanced solid tumor such as melanoma, head and neck, liver or kidney cancer.

The chain joins TRBV5-8 to TRBJ1-4; no clear D. This CDR3 contains 15 residues. Germline V gives CDR1 SGHTS, CDR2 YDEGEE. V lost 0 bases and J lost 0, with 6 bases in between. The CDR3 DNA follows: TGTGCCAGCAGCTTGGGTCGGCCAACTAATGAAAAACTGTTTTTT. Amino acids: CASSLGRPTNEKLFF.

This clone was found once. V usage is TRBV5-6 and J usage is TRBJ2-7, with TRBD1 identical over 7 bases. CDR1 is SGHDT, CDR2 YYEEEE, per germline. V trimming: 6 bases; J trimming: 3 bases; junction bases outside the gene matches: 9. The CDR3 loop spans 14 amino acids. The CDR3 region is CASNTPGGNYEQYF. The CDR3, as DNA: TGTGCCAGCAACACTCCAGGGGGAAACTACGAGCAGTACTTC. Complete variable domain (other parts from reference TRBV5-6 and TRBJ2-7): DAGVTQSPTHLIKTRGQQVTLRCSPKSGHDTVSWYQQALGQGPQFIFQYYEEEERQRGNFPDRFSGHQFPNYSSELNVNALLLGDSALYLCASNTPGGNYEQYFGPGTRLTVT.

This chain links TRBV7-2 with TRBJ2-5; 10 bases fit TRBD2. The J call is uncertain, as TRBJ2-7 better fits the DNA end. Germline CDR1 reads SGHTA; CDR2 reads FQGNSA. The CDR3 sequence is 14 residues long. CDR3 protein: CASSFSSGSYEQYF. CDR3 sequence (DNA): TGTGCCAGCAGCTTCTCTAGCGGGAGTTACGAGCAGTACTTC.

The V and J genes are TRBV29-1 and TRBJ2-7; D is uncertain. This CDR3 is built from 11 residues. The germline V gene has CDR1 SQVTM and CDR2 ANQGSEA. V lost 7 bases to trimming and J lost 0 bases, with 7 bases between them. CDR3 nucleotide sequence: TGCAGCGGGTCTATCTCCTACGAGCAGTACTTC. Residues: CSGSISYEQYF.

In this sample, this clone turned up once. The V and J genes are TRBV27 and TRBJ2-3, with 13 bases matching TRBD2. V was clipped by 6 bases and J by 6 bases; unmatched bases: 6. The germline gives CDR1 MNHEY, CDR2 SMNVEV (reference sequence). The CDR3 is 15 amino acids. CDR3 sequence (DNA): TGTGCCAGCAGACGCGGGACTAGCGGGACGGATACGCAGTATTTT. Translating it yields CASRRGTSGTDTQYF.

This clone appeared once. The genes are TRBV7-3 and TRBJ2-4; D not resolved. The germline V gene encodes CDR1 SGHTA and CDR2 FQGTGA. CDR3 size: 14 residues. Trimming took 0 bases from V and 7 from J, leaving 10 bases between them. CDR3 nucleotides: TGTGCCAGCAGCTTAACGGTCCTCGGGAACATTCAGTACTTC. It codes for CASSLTVLGNIQYF.

This chain links TRBV7-2 with TRBJ2-3; D gene uncertain. This CDR3 is 13 amino acids long. V lost 1 base, J lost 3 bases, and 5 bases lay in between. From germline, CDR1 is SGHTA and CDR2 FQGNSA. In DNA, the CDR3 is TGTGCCAGCAGCTTAGGTTCTACAGATACGCAGTATTTT. This codes for CASSLGSTDTQYF.

The rearrangement uses TRBV30 and TRBJ1-1; TRBD1 might be the D (5 bases). V lost 2 bases and J lost 3, with 10 bases in between. The CDR3 runs to 13 residues. Germline CDR1 is GTSNPN and CDR2 is SVGIG (reference sequence). Here the CDR3 DNA reads TGTGCCTGGAGTCGGGACGCGGACACTGAAGCTTTCTTT. It codes for CAWSRDADTEAFF.

The V call is TRBV18, the J call TRBJ2-5; TRBD2 aligns across 9 bases. V shed 2 bases, J shed 5 bases, and the junction held 9 bases outside the gene matches. The CDR3 sequence is 16 residues long. Germline CDR1 KGHSH, CDR2 LQKENI. In DNA, the CDR3 is TGTGCCAGCTCACCATCGGGCGGGGGGGCCGCGGAGACCCAGTACTTC. This translates into CASSPSGGGAAETQYF. Full variable domain (outside the CDR3, taken from reference TRBV18 and TRBJ2-5): NAGVMQNPRHLVRRRGQEARLRCSPMKGHSHVYWYRQLPEEGLKFMVYLQKENIIDESGMPKERFSAEFPKEGPSILRIQQVVRGDSAAYFCASSPSGGGAAETQYFGPGTRLLVL.

The DNA for the CDR3 is TGTGCCAGCTCACCACGAAGAAATTCACCCCTCCACTTT. Amino acid sequence: CASSPRRNSPLHF. The chain joins TRBV18 to TRBJ1-6; D unclear. Germline loops: CDR1 KGHSH, CDR2 LQKENI. The V gene lost 1 base and the J gene lost 7 bases, with 5 bases spanning the gap. CDR3 length: 13 amino acids.